This TCR beta chain is from a study of blood T cell repertoires in COVID-19 (dated by TCRdb to 2018 to 2021). Background on the whole study: The collaborator samples originated in the United States, Italy and Spain and spanned the acute and convalescent phases of COVID-19. The material from the prospective study consisted of cDNA or gDNA derived from T cells, B-cell-depleted T cells, or PBMCs. Deeply sampled blood TCRbeta repertoires from subjects exposed to, actively infected with, or recovered from COVID-19 were included in the dataset. The repertoires were made available in a free public database intended to serve as a resource for research on the immune response to SARS-CoV-2. Samples came from the ongoing ImmuneRACE study (first 160 participants) plus 1,254 subjects from 6 global collaborators. Sample metadata almost always included a de-identified subject ID, COVID-19 status, age in years and sex. Where HLA class I and class II types were available, the types were taken from metadata supplied by the sample provider, not from assay-based typing.

The immunoSEQ Assay, a bias-controlled multiplex PCR, was used to amplify TCRbeta CDR3 regions from genomic DNA. The paper's processing steps were these. Nucleated cell counts per sample were estimated from amplification of reference gene primers within the assay. To quantify the absolute abundance of each unique TCRbeta CDR3 rearrangement, sequence reads were collapsed and filtered. Productive Simpson clonality was computed per sample as the square root of Simpson's diversity index over productive rearrangements. Imported from immuneACCESS, the table was reduced by TCRdb to in-frame sequences with V and J called. These copies leave out some clones; in studies compared against another copy, an unresolved V gene accounts for under half, and the cause of the remainder is not known. The D gene and trimming were derived from the DNA, and the V and J assignments and clone size from that table. Within this sample are 70,000 to 100,000 clones, with roughly 82% of them counted one time only. The ten largest clones represent 6% to 7.5% of the sample.

The collaborating institutions used their own protocols to collect whole blood in K2EDTA tubes. For TCRbeta analysis, collaborators shipped samples as frozen whole blood, isolated PBMCs, or DNA extracted from either of those sample types. As concerns this clone: It has no known antigen specificity. Nothing much larger sits one base from this clone, and base qualities are not available.

General conclusions and limits of the study: How much clinical and demographic metadata was included differed by source and by participant, and the metadata was provided uncurated.

Reading from cysteine to phenylalanine, the CDR3 counts 13 amino acids. Only the CDR3 DNA is retained, 39 bases long and in frame from the first base. The germline V gene sets CDR1 to SQVTM and CDR2 to ANQGSEA. V was cut back by 4 bases and J by 4 bases, leaving a gap of 13 bases between them. Sequenced input: peripheral blood. This receptor was identified in a middle-aged man with active or convalescent COVID-19. Here the chain combines TRBV29-1 and TRBJ1-1, with the identity of the D gene unclear. This receptor carries the CDR3 CSVAPGEGTEAFF. The sequence in DNA is TGCAGCGTTGCGCCCGGGGAAGGCACTGAAGCTTTCTTT.